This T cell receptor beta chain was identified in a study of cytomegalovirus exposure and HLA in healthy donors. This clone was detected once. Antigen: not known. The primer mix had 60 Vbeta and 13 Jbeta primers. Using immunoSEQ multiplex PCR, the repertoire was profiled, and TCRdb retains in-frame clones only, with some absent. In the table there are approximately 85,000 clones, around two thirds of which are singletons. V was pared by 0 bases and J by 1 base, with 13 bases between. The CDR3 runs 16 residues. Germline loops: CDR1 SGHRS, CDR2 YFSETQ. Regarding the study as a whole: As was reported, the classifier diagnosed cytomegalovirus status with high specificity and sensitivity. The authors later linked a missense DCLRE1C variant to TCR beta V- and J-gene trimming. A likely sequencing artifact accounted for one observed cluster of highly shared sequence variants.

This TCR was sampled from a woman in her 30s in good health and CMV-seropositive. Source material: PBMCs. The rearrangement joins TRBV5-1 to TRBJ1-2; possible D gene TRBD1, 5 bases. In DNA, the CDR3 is TGCGCCAGCAGCTTGGCGGGGGGACCCCTTAACTATGGCTACACCTTC. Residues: CASSLAGGPLNYGYTF. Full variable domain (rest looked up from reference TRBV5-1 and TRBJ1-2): KAGVTQTPRYLIKTRGQQVTLSCSPISGHRSVSWYQQTPGQGLQFLFEYFSETQRNKGNFPGRFSGRQFSNSRSEMNVSTLELGDSALYLCASSLAGGPLNYGYTFGSGTRLTVV.